Shown below are 14 T cell receptor beta chains from a single sample sequenced in a study of response to subunit inactivated influenza vaccine. TCRdb re-called the RT-PCR reads with MiXCR, one entry per CDR3 protein. The sample holds 450,000 to 600,000 distinct CDR3 sequences, roughly 7.6% seen once. The source material was PBMCs from blood, sampled 23 months after vaccination. Source of these receptors: a man aged 50 to 69 who received an inactivated influenza vaccine.

This clonotype was detected a few times. The chain recombines TRBV29-1 with TRBJ1-1; D uncertain. CDR1 and CDR2 from the germline V gene are SQVTM and ANQGSEA. V lost 3 bases and J lost 2, with 10 bases in between. The CDR3 loop spans 13 amino acids. CDR3 protein: CSVEAQANTEAFF. The CDR3 DNA reads TGCAGCGTTGAGGCCCAGGCCAACACTGAAGCTTTCTTT. Supplemented by reference TRBV29-1 and TRBJ1-1, the full variable domain reads SAVISQKPSRDICQRGTSLTIQCQVDSQVTMMFWYRQQPGQSLTLIATANQGSEATYESGFVIDKFPISRPNLTFSTLTVSNMSPEDSSIYLCSVEAQANTEAFFGQGTRLTVV.

In its sample, this clonotype was seen a few times. V usage is TRBV24-1 and J usage is TRBJ2-3, with unresolved D. The germline V gene has CDR1 KGHDR and CDR2 SFDVKD. The CDR3 has 15 residues. With 2 bases removed from V and 1 base from J, the gap between germline ends came to 9 bases. CDR3 in DNA: TGTGCCACCAGTGATTCGCGCTTGCGCACAGATACGCAGTATTTT. This codes for CATSDSRLRTDTQYF.

There are a few counts of this clonotype. The V gene is TRBV12-3 or TRBV12-4, the J gene TRBJ1-5; 8 bases match TRBD1. There are 12 residues in the CDR3. Trimming took 6 bases from V and 9 from J; bases not matched to a gene: 4. CDR3 in amino acids: CASSGTGLPQHF. CDR3 coding DNA: TGTGCCAGCAGCGGGACAGGTTTGCCCCAGCATTTT.

The chain combines TRBV7-2 with TRBJ1-2, with D maybe TRBD1 (5 bases). This CDR3 is 15 amino acids long. The V gene lost 5 bases and the J gene lost 8 bases, with 21 bases spanning the gap. The germline CDR1 and CDR2 sequences are SGHTA and FQGNSA. CDR3 DNA sequence: TGTGCCAGCAGCCGGCTCGAGTGGGGACTGGGCGGCTACACCTTC. This encodes CASSRLEWGLGGYTF. The entire variable domain, with the rest obtained from reference TRBV7-2 and TRBJ1-2, is as follows: GAGVSQSPSNKVTEKGKDVELRCDPISGHTALYWYRQSLGQGLEFLIYFQGNSAPDKSGLPSDRFSAERTGGSVSTLTIQRTQQEDSAVYLCASSRLEWGLGGYTFGSGTRLTVV.

This clonotype was recorded many times. The chain carries TRBV20-1 and TRBJ2-7; D unclear. V was cut by 5 bases and J by 7 bases, with 18 bases left in between. The germline V gene encodes CDR1 DFQATT and CDR2 SNEGSKA (reference sequence). The CDR3 is made up of 13 amino acids. CDR3 loop: CSAVEDPDEEQYF. In nucleotides, the CDR3 is TGCAGTGCTGTAGAGGACCCAGATGAGGAGCAGTACTTC.

This clonotype was recorded at least ten times. This chain connects TRBV29-1 to TRBJ2-7; TRBD1 agrees at 7 bases. V trimming: 7 bases; J trimming: 3 bases; junction bases outside the gene matches: 9. The CDR3 is 13 residues long. The germline gives CDR1 SQVTM, CDR2 ANQGSEA. CDR3 sequence: CSGKTGNGYEQYF. The CDR3 nucleotides are TGCAGCGGCAAGACAGGGAACGGCTACGAGCAGTACTTC.

J is TRBJ1-2 and V is TRBV4-1, with D hard to call. This CDR3 comprises 15 residues. CDR1 and CDR2 from the germline V gene are MGHRA and YSYEKL. Trimming took 0 bases from V and 2 from J, leaving 10 bases between them. The chain's CDR3 is CASSQDRLLNYGYTF. The CDR3 DNA follows: TGCGCCAGCAGCCAAGACAGACTTTTAAACTATGGCTACACCTTC.

In its sample, this clonotype was seen many times. This chain's CDR3 is CSAINRGRAYEQYF. In DNA form, the CDR3 reads TGCAGTGCCATCAACAGGGGGCGCGCCTACGAGCAGTACTTC. The chain is built from TRBV20-1 and TRBJ2-7; 9 bases are a match to TRBD1. After removal of 6 bases from V and 2 bases from J, the junction contained 8 bases not matched to a gene. Germline CDR1 reads DFQATT; CDR2 reads SNEGSKA (reference sequence). CDR3 length: 14 amino acids.

This clonotype was seen repeatedly, ten times or more. The chain employs TRBV7-2 and TRBJ2-3, with TRBD2 matching 8 bases. The CDR3 is 18 amino acids. CDR1 and CDR2 (germline): SGHTA, FQGNSA. After removal of 0 bases from V and 3 bases from J, the junction contained 11 bases not matched to a gene. CDR3 sequence (DNA): TGTGCCAGCAGCTTAGCCCCCTCGGGCGGGGGGCTAACAGATACGCAGTATTTT. This codes for CASSLAPSGGGLTDTQYF. Based on the CDR3 plus reference TRBV7-2 and TRBJ2-3, the full variable domain is GAGVSQSPSNKVTEKGKDVELRCDPISGHTALYWYRQSLGQGLEFLIYFQGNSAPDKSGLPSDRFSAERTGGSVSTLTIQRTQQEDSAVYLCASSLAPSGGGLTDTQYFGPGTRLTVL.

In its sample, this clonotype was seen many times. The rearrangement links TRBV24-1 to TRBJ2-7, with D hard to call. Germline V lookup: CDR1 KGHDR, CDR2 SFDVKD. Trimming cost V 3 bases and J 7 bases, with 12 bases left between them. The CDR3 runs 13 residues. CDR3: CATSDPPLGEQYF. In DNA, the CDR3 is TGTGCCACCAGTGATCCTCCATTGGGTGAGCAGTACTTC.

This clonotype was detected a few times. V is TRBV7-9 and J is TRBJ1-4, with D tentatively TRBD1 (5 bases). The CDR3 runs 16 residues. Germline-derived CDR1 and CDR2 are SEHNR and FQNEAQ (reference sequence). V was shortened by 1 base and J by 0 bases, with 9 bases between the two germline ends. CDR3 amino acids: CASSLGRDATNEKLFF. CDR3 nucleotides: TGTGCCAGCAGCTTAGGCAGGGATGCAACTAATGAAAAACTGTTTTTT.

There are many counts of this clonotype. V and J are TRBV3-1 and TRBJ2-4; D possibly corresponds to TRBD2 (5 bases). The CDR3 is made up of 15 amino acids. Germline values: CDR1 LGHDT, CDR2 YNNKEL (reference sequence). Trimming took off 2 bases at V and 0 bases at J, with 8 bases between the two ends. Written as DNA, the CDR3 is TGTGCCAGCAGCCAACGCGAGGGAGCCAAAAACATTCAGTACTTC. It translates to CASSQREGAKNIQYF.

This clonotype was picked up a small number of times. V is TRBV28 and J is TRBJ1-1, with a weak D call TRBD1 (6 bases). Between the trimmed V and J ends, which lost 7 bases and 2 bases, there was a span of 17 bases. CDR3 size: 15 residues. Germline V CDR1 and CDR2: MDHEN, SYDVKM. CDR3 residues: CASTNRGHKNTEAFF. The CDR3 nucleotides read TGTGCCAGCACCAACCGGGGGCATAAAAACACTGAAGCTTTCTTT.

This clonotype has more than one count but fewer than ten. The genes are TRBV6-1 and TRBJ2-1, with D unclear. This CDR3 has 12 residues. V lost 3 bases, J lost 6 bases, and 6 bases lay in between. CDR1 and CDR2 from the germline V gene are MNHNS and SASEGT. CDR3 nucleotides: TGTGCCAGCAGTGACTTCAGCAATGAGCAGTTCTTC. The encoded protein is CASSDFSNEQFF.